The sequence of this T cell receptor beta chain was determined in a study of cytomegalovirus exposure and HLA in healthy donors. The overall study: A previous analysis identified about 110 million unique TCR beta sequences derived from about 180 million T cells. The study's findings and limits: In a later analysis, compared with equally common non-associated chains, HLA-associated beta chains were more expanded. Later genetic work tied a missense DCLRE1C variant to beta-chain V and J trimming.

The PCR contained 60 Vbeta and 13 Jbeta primers. Clones were sequenced by immunoSEQ multiplex PCR, and TCRdb holds only the in-frame ones, with some missing. The sample yields about 170,000 clones, roughly 80% seen once. Germline loops: CDR1 MDHEN, CDR2 SYDVKM. The CDR3 totals 15 residues. V lost 4 bases and J 1 base, leaving 13 bases between the germline ends. Details on this clone: Its target is not known.

The origin of this receptor is a female donor in good health and CMV-seronegative. The sample was PBMCs. The J gene is TRBJ1-2, the V gene TRBV28; unclear D gene. For the CDR3, the DNA is TGTGCCAGCAGTTCCCCGGGTGACCGTAACTATGGCTACACCTTC. Its protein is CASSSPGDRNYGYTF.